This TCR beta chain was captured by sequencing in a study of T-cell memory formation after mild COVID-19. TCRdb fed the 5' RACE reads into MiXCR, producing one record per CDR3 protein. In the table there are around 200,000 distinct CDR3 sequences, 15% to 20% of which are singletons. The V end lost 5 bases, the J end lost 1 base, and 15 bases lay between the germline ends. CDR1 and CDR2 (germline): MDHEN, SYDVKM. CDR3 length: 15 amino acids. This clonotype was counted a single time. What it binds is unknown. Study-level points and caveats: Contracting clones from day 15 to 85 had balanced CD4/CD8; later expanders favoured CD4+. Mostly located in CM and EM were contracting CD4+ clones, with contracting CD8+ clones located in EMRA.

This TCR was recovered from a young man who had mild COVID-19 (a few samples of this study predate the infection). Cell type and time point are not known. The sample was PBMCs or a T cell subset sorted from them (not recorded which). The chain employs TRBV28 and TRBJ2-7, with D perhaps being TRBD1 or TRBD2 (6 bases each). The CDR3 DNA sequence: TGTGCCAGCAGTCTAGCAGGGGACTCATCCTACGAGCAGTACGTC. It translates to CASSLAGDSSYEQYV.